This T cell receptor (beta chain) was identified during a study of siplizumab effects on memory and regulatory T cells. Findings of the study overall: Roughly 80-95% of dividing CD4+ or CD8+ clones were without an attributable naive or memory phenotype. Proliferating Tregs in siplizumab cultures were never verified as suppressive.

Sequencing was performed with immunoSEQ multiplex PCR; in TCRdb, only in-frame clones are kept and a portion is missing. Found here are 50,000 to 55,000 clones, about 93% of them singletons; the top ten hold 17%. The V and J ends lost 4 bases and 0 bases respectively, with 18 bases between them. Germline loops: CDR1 SGHAT, CDR2 FQDESV (reference sequence). The CDR3 is made up of 17 amino acids. Comment on this clone: Its specificity is unknown.

Sequenced material: CD8+ T cells sorted from blood. This clonotype was sampled from a human donor in good health. J is TRBJ1-1 and V is TRBV11-1; D remains ambiguous. Here the CDR3 DNA reads TGTGCCAGCAGCTCACCTCGGGTGAGTGGAATGAACACTGAAGCTTTCTTT. This encodes CASSSPRVSGMNTEAFF.